One and the same sample provided the 28 T cell receptor beta chains below, sequenced in a study of cytomegalovirus exposure and HLA in healthy donors (TCRdb year 2017). The library was produced with the immunoSEQ multiplex PCR assay. The multiplex PCR relied on a mix of 60 forward primers for TCR Vbeta segments and 13 reverse primers for TCR Jbeta segments. Entries here come from immuneACCESS through TCRdb and include only in-frame sequences with V and J called. Some clones fail to appear in such tables; in the studies checked, an unresolved V gene covers under half of the shortfall, and the cause of the remainder is unknown. In this sample the table shows 90,000 to 100,000 clones, roughly 78% of which occur a single time. The ten largest clones add up to approximately 0.83% of the sample. The specimen was PBMCs. The receptor set was obtained from a woman aged 60 to 75 in good health and CMV-seronegative.

The chain uses TRBV7-2 and TRBJ1-2; weak D call: TRBD1 (5 bases). This CDR3 has 13 residues. Trimming took 0 bases from V and 7 from J, leaving 9 bases between them. Germline V gene lookup returns CDR1 SGHTA and CDR2 FQGNSA. CDR3 loop: CASSLAQGAGYTF. CDR3 coding DNA: TGTGCCAGCAGCTTAGCTCAGGGCGCTGGCTACACCTTC.

In DNA form, the CDR3 reads TGTGCCAGCAGCGGACAGGGGGCCGCGGAGACCCAGTACTTC. Translation: CASSGQGAAETQYF. This chain joins TRBV18 and TRBJ2-5; 11 bases fit TRBD1. Germline V gene data show CDR1 as KGHSH and CDR2 as LQKENI. The CDR3 covers 14 residues. J lost 5 bases, V lost 8 bases, and 7 bases had no gene match.

The chain links TRBV11-2 to TRBJ2-1; 10 bases line up with TRBD2. The CDR3 length is 12 residues. Germline CDR1 SGHAT, CDR2 FQNNGV. Losses at the gene ends were 7 bases for V and 10 bases for J; bases not matched to a gene: 4. The CDR3 spells CASTLAGEEQFF. CDR3 in DNA: TGTGCCAGCACCCTAGCGGGGGAAGAGCAGTTCTTC. Using reference TRBV11-2 and TRBJ2-1 for the parts outside the CDR3, the full variable domain is EAGVAQSPRYKIIEKRQSVAFWCNPISGHATLYWYQQILGQGPKLLIQFQNNGVVDDSQLPKDRFSAERLKGVDSTLKIQPAKLEDSAVYLCASTLAGEEQFFGPGTRLTVL.

In its sample, this clone was seen a few times. V is TRBV4-3 and J is TRBJ2-7; 8 bases are a match to TRBD2. Germline V gene sequence: CDR1 LGHNA, CDR2 YSLEER. The CDR3 contains 16 residues. V shed 0 bases and J 3 bases; nucleotides not matched to a gene: 7. DNA for the CDR3: TGCGCCAGCAGCCAAGATCGAGGGACTAGAGGCTACGAGCAGTACTTC. Amino acids: CASSQDRGTRGYEQYF.

CDR3 in amino acids: CASSHSRAGARWTGELFF. In nucleotides, the CDR3 is TGTGCCAGCAGCCATTCCAGAGCGGGGGCCAGGTGGACCGGGGAGCTGTTTTTT. The chain links TRBV9 to TRBJ2-2; 8 nucleotides align to TRBD2. The V gene end was trimmed by 4 bases and the J gene end by 5 bases; junction bases not matched to a gene: 16. This CDR3 is 18 amino acids long. Germline loops: CDR1 SGDLS, CDR2 YYNGEE.

The chain carries TRBV6-5 and TRBJ1-5; TRBD1 aligns across 8 bases. V dropped 0 bases and J dropped 4; count of bases not matched to a gene: 2. Looked up from germline, CDR1 is MNHEY and CDR2 is SVGAGI. The CDR3 loop spans 15 amino acids. The DNA for the CDR3 is TGTGCCAGCAGTTACTCGAACAGGGGGAATCAGCCCCAGCATTTT. Translation: CASSYSNRGNQPQHF.

This clone was detected only once. The chain has TRBV27 and TRBJ2-3, with D perhaps TRBD1 (6 bases). Trimming shortened V by 4 bases and J by 0 bases, and 17 bases separated the two germline ends. CDR3 length: 17 amino acids. Germline CDR1 is MNHEY and CDR2 is SMNVEV (reference sequence). DNA of the CDR3: TGTGCCAGCAGTTCCGACTGGACAGCTTATAGCACAGATACGCAGTATTTT. This translates into CASSSDWTAYSTDTQYF.

The J gene is TRBJ1-2, the V gene TRBV27; D uncertain. Germline CDR1 MNHEY, CDR2 SMNVEV (reference sequence). The CDR3 covers 12 residues. V lost 8 bases to trimming and J lost 3 bases, with 10 bases between them. CDR3 region: CASPDIDYGYTF. In DNA form, the CDR3 reads TGTGCCAGCCCCGACATAGACTATGGCTACACCTTC.

V is TRBV29-1 and J is TRBJ2-4, with D tentatively TRBD1 (5 bases). V was cut by 4 bases and J by 9 bases, with 10 bases left in between. Germline assignment: CDR1 SQVTM and CDR2 ANQGSEA. The CDR3 has 11 amino acids. DNA of the CDR3: TGCAGCGTTGGTATTCAGGGCATTCAGTACTTC. It yields the protein CSVGIQGIQYF.

J is TRBJ2-5 and V is TRBV9, with D possibly TRBD2 on 7 matching bases. The CDR3 is 14 residues long. The V and J ends lost 3 bases and 1 base respectively, with 10 bases between them. CDR1 and CDR2 (germline): SGDLS, YYNGEE. CDR3 residues: CASSEGGAQETQYF. In DNA form, the CDR3 reads TGTGCCAGCAGCGAGGGGGGGGCCCAAGAGACCCAGTACTTC.

Only one count was recorded for this clone. The rearrangement joins TRBV5-6 to TRBJ2-7, with 12 bases that match TRBD2. Germline loops: CDR1 SGHDT, CDR2 YYEEEE. This CDR3 is 17 amino acids long. V shed 3 bases, J shed 0 bases, and the junction held 7 bases outside the gene matches. The CDR3 nucleotides read TGTGCCAGCAGCTCCCCACTAGCGGGGGGCCCCTCCTACGAGCAGTACTTC. The encoded protein is CASSSPLAGGPSYEQYF.

The chain uses TRBV27 and TRBJ2-1; TRBD1 is a possible D gene (6 bases). Between the trimmed V and J ends, which lost 5 bases and 6 bases, there was a span of 8 bases. The CDR3 is 12 amino acids. Germline assignment: CDR1 MNHEY and CDR2 SMNVEV (reference sequence). The CDR3: CASSPGVNEQFF. The CDR3 bases are TGTGCCAGCAGTCCAGGGGTCAATGAGCAGTTCTTC.

The table lists this clone with a few counts. The rearrangement links TRBV28 to TRBJ1-2; D ambiguous. Deletions cut 3 bases from V and 8 bases from J, with 13 bases between. Germline V gene lookup returns CDR1 MDHEN and CDR2 SYDVKM. The CDR3 runs 13 residues. CDR3 nucleotides: TGTGCCAGCAGTTTGTCCCCCCGGGAAGGCTACACCTTC. Protein product: CASSLSPREGYTF.

The V gene is TRBV28, the J gene TRBJ2-7; TRBD1 matches at 12 bases. The trim removed 2 bases at V and 12 bases at J, leaving 5 bases unmatched. CDR1 and CDR2 (germline): MDHEN, SYDVKM. The CDR3 covers 13 residues. The CDR3 coding sequence is TGTGCCAGCAGTTTACGGGACAGGGGGCGGTGGTACTTC. It is translated as CASSLRDRGRWYF.

This chain connects TRBV15 to TRBJ2-1, with 9 bases identical to TRBD2. The V and J ends lost 1 base and 5 bases, in that order; junction bases with no gene match: 6. CDR1 is LNHNV, CDR2 YYDKDF, per germline (reference sequence). The CDR3 runs 16 residues. The CDR3 nucleotides are TGTGCCACCAGCAGAGGGGGCGGGGGGGATAACAATGAGCAGTTCTTC. The encoded protein is CATSRGGGGDNNEQFF.

The V and J genes are TRBV7-2 and TRBJ1-5, with no clear D. Germline values: CDR1 SGHTA, CDR2 FQGNSA. Trimming shortened V by 1 base and J by 4 bases, and 8 bases separated the two germline ends. This CDR3 spans 14 amino acids. DNA of the CDR3: TGTGCCAGCAGCTTAGTCGGTAGTAATCAGCCCCAGCATTTT. This encodes CASSLVGSNQPQHF.

This chain connects TRBV5-1 to TRBJ2-1; no clear D. The germline CDR1 and CDR2 sequences are SGHRS and YFSETQ. The CDR3 runs 11 residues. The germline V and J ends were trimmed by 5 bases and 8 bases, with 8 bases remaining between them. The CDR3 reads CASRIEDEQFF. The CDR3 DNA sequence: TGCGCCAGCAGGATTGAGGATGAGCAGTTCTTC.

The J gene is TRBJ2-2, the V gene TRBV6-5; a possible D gene is TRBD2 (5 bases). CDR1 and CDR2 (germline): MNHEY, SVGAGI. The CDR3 has 12 residues. The V end was cut by 8 bases, the J end by 4 bases, with 8 bases between. The CDR3, as DNA: TGTGCCAGCTCGGGGAGCACCGGGGAGCTGTTTTTT. Translation: CASSGSTGELFF.

The chain couples TRBV5-6 to TRBJ2-1, with 11 bases that match TRBD2. This CDR3 contains 16 residues. Trimming removed 5 bases from V and 0 bases from J; junction bases left unmatched: 4. CDR1 and CDR2 (germline): SGHDT, YYEEEE. The CDR3 region has the DNA TGTGCCAGCAGTCGACTAGCGGGGTCCTCCTACAATGAGCAGTTCTTC. Translation: CASSRLAGSSYNEQFF.

This chain links TRBV28 with TRBJ2-5; a weak D match, TRBD2 (6 bases). The CDR3 runs to 13 residues. The germline V and J ends were trimmed by 10 bases and 2 bases, with 14 bases remaining between them. Germline CDR1 is MDHEN and CDR2 is SYDVKM. The CDR3: CAISGGAQETQYF. The CDR3 DNA reads as TGTGCCATCTCTGGAGGGGCTCAAGAGACCCAGTACTTC. Based on the CDR3 plus reference TRBV28 and TRBJ2-5, the full variable domain is DVKVTQSSRYLVKRTGEKVFLECVQDMDHENMFWYRQDPGLGLRLIYFSYDVKMKEKGDIPEGYSVSREKKERFSLILESASTNQTSMYLCAISGGAQETQYFGPGTRLLVL.

The J gene is TRBJ1-1, the V gene TRBV2; D is perhaps TRBD1 (5 bases). Trimming removed 7 bases from V and 4 bases from J, with 19 bases in between. The V gene's germline CDR1 is SNHLY and CDR2 FYNNEI. The CDR3 extends over 15 amino acids. The chain's CDR3 is CASKTGSPRGTEAFF. The CDR3 coding sequence is TGTGCCAGCAAAACCGGGAGCCCGAGGGGCACTGAAGCTTTCTTT.

The rearrangement links TRBV5-1 to TRBJ2-5; the D gene is possibly TRBD1 (5 bases). Germline CDR1 SGHRS, CDR2 YFSETQ. V lost 5 bases to trimming and J lost 1 base, with 12 bases between them. This CDR3 region has 14 residues. The CDR3 protein is CASSVTGSQETQYF. The CDR3 DNA sequence: TGCGCCAGCAGTGTAACAGGTTCCCAAGAGACCCAGTACTTC.

This chain uses TRBV15 with TRBJ2-6; a weak D match, TRBD2 (5 bases). The CDR3 sequence is 14 residues long. CDR1 is LNHNV and CDR2 is YYDKDF in the germline V gene (reference sequence). Trimming cost V 5 bases and J 4 bases, with 9 bases left between them. CDR3 region: CATSLGRGANVLTF. In nucleotides, the CDR3 is TGTGCCACCAGCTTGGGGAGAGGGGCCAACGTCCTGACTTTC.

The V and J genes are TRBV29-1 and TRBJ1-2, with 12 bases matching TRBD1. The germline V gene has CDR1 SQVTM and CDR2 ANQGSEA. The V segment lost 4 bases and the J segment 8 bases; nucleotides outside the gene matches: 5. This CDR3 has 13 amino acids. The CDR3 loop is CSVGGQGARGYTF. The CDR3 nucleotides read TGCAGCGTTGGGGGACAGGGGGCGAGGGGCTACACCTTC.

The chain is built from TRBV27 and TRBJ2-7; 14 bases map to TRBD2. The CDR3 contains 17 residues. Per the germline V gene, CDR1 is MNHEY and CDR2 is SMNVEV (reference sequence). Trimming at V came to 1 base and at J to 6 bases, leaving 8 bases not matched to a gene. The CDR3, as DNA: TGTGCCAGCAGTTTATTCGGGACTAGCGGGAGCTGGAGCGAGCAGTACTTC. This gives the protein CASSLFGTSGSWSEQYF.

The chain uses TRBV2 and TRBJ1-3; D possibly corresponds to TRBD1 (5 bases). The CDR3 sequence is 15 residues long. V shed 0 bases and J shed 3 bases, with 9 bases lying between them. Germline V CDR1 and CDR2: SNHLY, FYNNEI. The CDR3 sequence is CASSEATRVGNTIYF. CDR3 sequence (DNA): TGTGCCAGCAGTGAAGCCACCAGGGTTGGAAACACCATATATTTT.

V gene TRBV5-1 combines with J gene TRBJ2-7, with D perhaps matching TRBD2 (5 bases). V dropped 2 bases and J dropped 2 bases, with 14 bases sitting between them. Germline V gives CDR1 SGHRS, CDR2 YFSETQ. The CDR3 runs to 15 residues. The CDR3, as DNA: TGCGCCAGCAGCTTTGGGTCGAGCGGAGCCTACGAGCAGTACTTC. Its protein is CASSFGSSGAYEQYF. Full variable domain (remainder filled in from reference TRBV5-1 and TRBJ2-7): KAGVTQTPRYLIKTRGQQVTLSCSPISGHRSVSWYQQTPGQGLQFLFEYFSETQRNKGNFPGRFSGRQFSNSRSEMNVSTLELGDSALYLCASSFGSSGAYEQYFGPGTRLTVT.

There are a few counts of this clone. J is TRBJ2-6 and V is TRBV5-1; 9 bases agree with TRBD1. With V trimmed by 4 bases and J by 2 bases, 4 bases remained unmatched. The CDR3 length is 16 residues. Per germline, CDR1 SGHRS and CDR2 YFSETQ. CDR3 nucleotide sequence: TGCGCCAGCAGCGACCGACAGGGGGCTGGGGCCAACGTCCTGACTTTC. This codes for CASSDRQGAGANVLTF.